This TCR beta chain was identified during a study of control samples from healthy donors and cancer patients. This CDR3 is 16 amino acids long. The trim removed 4 bases at V and 4 bases at J, leaving 10 bases unmatched. Germline CDR1 LGHDT, CDR2 YNNKEL (reference sequence). The data were produced by immunoSEQ multiplex PCR, yet TCRdb's version contains in-frame clones alone and is incomplete. The table includes 65,000 to 100,000 clones, 91% detected once. This clone was observed a single time. The chain recombines TRBV3-1 (or the pseudogene TRBV3-2) with TRBJ1-5, with 7 bases aligning to TRBD1. Source material: blood. The sequence was obtained from a man aged 50 to 59 in good health. CDR3 DNA sequence: TGTGCCAGCAGCCCCGGGAGGGGGCTTTTAAATCAGCCCCAGCATTTT. This sequence encodes CASSPGRGLLNQPQHF.